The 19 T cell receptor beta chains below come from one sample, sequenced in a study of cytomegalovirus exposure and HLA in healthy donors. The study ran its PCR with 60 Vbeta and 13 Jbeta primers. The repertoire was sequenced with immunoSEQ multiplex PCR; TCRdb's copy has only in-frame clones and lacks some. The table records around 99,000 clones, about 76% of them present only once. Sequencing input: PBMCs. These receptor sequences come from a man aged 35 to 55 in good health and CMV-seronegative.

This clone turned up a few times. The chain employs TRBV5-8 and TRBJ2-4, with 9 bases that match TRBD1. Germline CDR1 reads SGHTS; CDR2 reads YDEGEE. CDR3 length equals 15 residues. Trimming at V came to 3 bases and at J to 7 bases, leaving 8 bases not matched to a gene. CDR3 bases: TGTGCCAGCAGCTCGGGGGGACAGGGTAGGAACATTCAGTACTTC. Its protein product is CASSSGGQGRNIQYF.

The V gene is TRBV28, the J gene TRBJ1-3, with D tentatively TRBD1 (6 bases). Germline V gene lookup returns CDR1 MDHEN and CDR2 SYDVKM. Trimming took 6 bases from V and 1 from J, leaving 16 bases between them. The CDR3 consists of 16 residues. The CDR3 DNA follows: TGTGCCAGCAGGGAAGGACAGATGCTTTCTGGAAACACCATATATTTT. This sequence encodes CASREGQMLSGNTIYF.

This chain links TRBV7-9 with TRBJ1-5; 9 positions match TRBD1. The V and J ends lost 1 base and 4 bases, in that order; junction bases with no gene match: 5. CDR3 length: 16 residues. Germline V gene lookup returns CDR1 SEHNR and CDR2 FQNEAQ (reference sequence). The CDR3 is CASSLGTGAFNQPQHF. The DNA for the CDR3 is TGTGCCAGCAGCTTAGGGACAGGGGCTTTTAATCAGCCCCAGCATTTT.

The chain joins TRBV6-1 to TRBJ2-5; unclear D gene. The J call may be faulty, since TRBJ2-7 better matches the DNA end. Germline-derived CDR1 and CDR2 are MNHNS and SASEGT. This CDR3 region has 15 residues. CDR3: CASSEGGHFSYEQYF. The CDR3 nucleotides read TGTGCCAGCAGTGAAGGTGGTCATTTTTCCTACGAGCAGTACTTC.

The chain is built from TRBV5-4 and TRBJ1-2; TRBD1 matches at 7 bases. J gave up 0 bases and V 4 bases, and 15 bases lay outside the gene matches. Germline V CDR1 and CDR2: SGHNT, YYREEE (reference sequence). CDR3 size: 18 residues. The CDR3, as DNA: TGTGCCAGCAGCCTTGGGTTTTCTTCCAGGGGGGCTAACTATGGCTACACCTTC. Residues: CASSLGFSSRGANYGYTF.

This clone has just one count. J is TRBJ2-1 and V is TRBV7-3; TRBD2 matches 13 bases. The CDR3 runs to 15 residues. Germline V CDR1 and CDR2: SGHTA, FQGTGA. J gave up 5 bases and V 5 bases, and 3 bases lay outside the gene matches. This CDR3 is CASSLGLAGNNEQFF. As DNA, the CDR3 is TGTGCCAGCAGCCTGGGACTAGCGGGGAACAATGAGCAGTTCTTC.

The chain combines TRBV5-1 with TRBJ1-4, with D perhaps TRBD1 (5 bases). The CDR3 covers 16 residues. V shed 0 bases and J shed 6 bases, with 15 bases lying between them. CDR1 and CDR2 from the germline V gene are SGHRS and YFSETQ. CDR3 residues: CASSLAGTQRDEKLFF. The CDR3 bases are TGCGCCAGCAGCTTGGCCGGGACCCAGCGGGATGAAAAACTGTTTTTT. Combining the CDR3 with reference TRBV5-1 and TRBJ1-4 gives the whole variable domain KAGVTQTPRYLIKTRGQQVTLSCSPISGHRSVSWYQQTPGQGLQFLFEYFSETQRNKGNFPGRFSGRQFSNSRSEMNVSTLELGDSALYLCASSLAGTQRDEKLFFGSGTQLSVL.

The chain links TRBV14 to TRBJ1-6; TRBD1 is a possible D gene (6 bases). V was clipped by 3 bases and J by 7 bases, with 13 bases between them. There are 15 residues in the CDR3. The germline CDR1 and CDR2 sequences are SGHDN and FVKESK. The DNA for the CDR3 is TGTGCCAGCAGCCACCTCAGGGGCGTGAATTCACCCCTCCACTTT. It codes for CASSHLRGVNSPLHF. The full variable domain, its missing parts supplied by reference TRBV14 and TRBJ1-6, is EAGVTQFPSHSVIEKGQTVTLRCDPISGHDNLYWYRRVMGKEIKFLLHFVKESKQDESGMPNNRFLAERTGGTYSTLKVQPAELEDSGVYFCASSHLRGVNSPLHFGNGTRLTVT.

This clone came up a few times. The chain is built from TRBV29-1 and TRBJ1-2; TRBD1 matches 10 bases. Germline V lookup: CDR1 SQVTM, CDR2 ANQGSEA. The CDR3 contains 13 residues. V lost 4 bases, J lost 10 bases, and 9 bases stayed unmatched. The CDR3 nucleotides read TGCAGCGTTGGGCCGGGACAGGGGCAAGACTACACCTTC. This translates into CSVGPGQGQDYTF.

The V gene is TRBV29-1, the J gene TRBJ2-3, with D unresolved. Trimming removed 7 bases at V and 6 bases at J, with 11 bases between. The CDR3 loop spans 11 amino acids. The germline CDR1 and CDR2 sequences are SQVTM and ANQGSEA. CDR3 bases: TGCAGCGCCGAATTCGCGGATACGCAGTATTTT. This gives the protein CSAEFADTQYF.

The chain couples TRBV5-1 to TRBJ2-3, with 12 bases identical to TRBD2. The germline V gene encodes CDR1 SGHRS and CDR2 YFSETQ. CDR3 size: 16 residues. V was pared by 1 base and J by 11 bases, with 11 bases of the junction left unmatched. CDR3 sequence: CASSLMPSGGDWMQYF. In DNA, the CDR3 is TGCGCCAGCAGCTTGATGCCTAGCGGGGGGGATTGGATGCAGTATTTT.

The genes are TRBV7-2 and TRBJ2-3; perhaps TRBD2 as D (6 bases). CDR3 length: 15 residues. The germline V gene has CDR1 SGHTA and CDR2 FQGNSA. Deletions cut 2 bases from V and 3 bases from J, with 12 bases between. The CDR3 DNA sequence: TGTGCCAGCAGCTTACGGCAGGGAGGAACAGATACGCAGTATTTT. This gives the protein CASSLRQGGTDTQYF.

CDR3 coding DNA: TGTGCCAGCAGCTTAGACAGGGCCGGGGCCAACGTCCTGACTTTC. It specifies CASSLDRAGANVLTF. The chain employs TRBV7-2 and TRBJ2-6, with D possibly matching TRBD1 (6 bases). CDR1 and CDR2 (germline): SGHTA, FQGNSA. The CDR3 consists of 15 residues. V gave up 1 base and J gave up 4 bases, with 8 bases separating them.

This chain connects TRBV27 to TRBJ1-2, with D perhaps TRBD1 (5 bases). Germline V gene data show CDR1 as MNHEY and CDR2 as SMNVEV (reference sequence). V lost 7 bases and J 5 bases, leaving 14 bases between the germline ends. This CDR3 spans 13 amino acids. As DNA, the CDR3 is TGTGCCAGCACCCTTGCAGGGAGGTATGGCTACACCTTC. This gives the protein CASTLAGRYGYTF.

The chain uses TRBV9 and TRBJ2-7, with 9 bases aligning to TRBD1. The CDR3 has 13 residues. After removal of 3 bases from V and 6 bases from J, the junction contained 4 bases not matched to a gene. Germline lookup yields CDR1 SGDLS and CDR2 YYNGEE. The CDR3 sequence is CASSGGQGSEQYF. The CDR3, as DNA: TGTGCCAGCAGCGGGGGACAGGGAAGCGAGCAGTACTTC.

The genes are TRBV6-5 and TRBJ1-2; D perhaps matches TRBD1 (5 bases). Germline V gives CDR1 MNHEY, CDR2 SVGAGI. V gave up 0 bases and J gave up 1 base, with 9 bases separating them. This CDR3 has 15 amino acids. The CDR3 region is CASSYSGADNYGYTF. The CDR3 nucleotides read TGTGCCAGCAGTTACTCTGGGGCAGATAACTATGGCTACACCTTC.

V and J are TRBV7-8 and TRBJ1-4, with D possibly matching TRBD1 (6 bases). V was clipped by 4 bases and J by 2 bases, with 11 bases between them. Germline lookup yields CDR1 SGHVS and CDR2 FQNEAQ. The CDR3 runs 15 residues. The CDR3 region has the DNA TGTGCCAGCAGCTCCCCAAGGGGGACTAATGAAAAACTGTTTTTT. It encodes CASSSPRGTNEKLFF.

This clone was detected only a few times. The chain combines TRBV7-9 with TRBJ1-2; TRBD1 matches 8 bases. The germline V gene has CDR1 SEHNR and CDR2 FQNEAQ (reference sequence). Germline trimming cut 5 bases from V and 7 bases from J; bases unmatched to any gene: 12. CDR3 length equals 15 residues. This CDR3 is CASSTGQGSGGGYTF. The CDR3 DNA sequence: TGTGCCAGCAGCACCGGACAGGGATCGGGAGGTGGCTACACCTTC.

CDR3 sequence (DNA): TGTGCCAGCAGCTTAGTCTCACTAGCCGACTCCTACGAGCAGTACTTC. Its protein product is CASSLVSLADSYEQYF. The V call is TRBV11-2, the J call TRBJ2-7, with D maybe TRBD2 (6 bases). Trimming left V 1 base short and J 0 bases short, with 13 bases between. CDR1 and CDR2 from the germline V gene are SGHAT and FQNNGV. The CDR3 spans 16 residues.